This T cell receptor (beta chain) is drawn from a study of cytomegalovirus exposure and HLA in healthy donors. At the level of the study: The approximately 120 million unique TCR beta sequences, from approximately 170 million T cells, were found by an earlier analysis.

Whole-study results and caveats: In most subjects, TCR beta sequences reportedly gave accurate predictions of HLA-A and HLA-B alleles. Many donors shared some public TCRs, even though most TCR sequences were rare.

PCR was performed using 60 Vbeta and 13 Jbeta primers. How the authors handled the data: An analysis performed later counted around 80 million unique TCR beta chains (around 11 million of them shared). Assay: immunoSEQ multiplex PCR; the TCRdb copy retains only in-frame clones and omits some. V and J calls and clone size are copied from that table; D and trimming were computed from the DNA. The profile covers under 95,000 clones, with 76% appearing a single time and around 5% taken by the ten largest. Remarks on this clone: Its target is not known.

This clonotype was obtained from a man aged 25 to 40 in good health and CMV-seropositive. Sequencing input: PBMCs.

CDR3 sequence: CASSPNFINNEQFF. The CDR3 DNA follows: TGTGCCAGCAGCCCGAACTTTATAAACAATGAGCAGTTCTTC. This chain uses TRBV11-2 with TRBJ2-1; D unclear. The CDR3 is 14 amino acids. With 5 bases removed from V and 5 bases from J, the gap between germline ends came to 13 bases. Looked up from germline, CDR1 is SGHAT and CDR2 is FQNNGV. Filled out from reference TRBV11-2 and TRBJ2-1, the complete variable domain reads EAGVAQSPRYKIIEKRQSVAFWCNPISGHATLYWYQQILGQGPKLLIQFQNNGVVDDSQLPKDRFSAERLKGVDSTLKIQPAKLEDSAVYLCASSPNFINNEQFFGPGTRLTVL.